The present T cell receptor beta chain was sequenced within a study of T cell changes during pregnancy in multiple sclerosis. CDR3 length equals 16 residues. Germline CDR1 reads MNHEY; CDR2 reads SVGAGI. V shed 0 bases, J shed 5 bases, and the junction held 6 bases outside the gene matches. Clones were sequenced by immunoSEQ multiplex PCR, and TCRdb holds only the in-frame ones, with some missing. The data contain around 13,000 clones, approximately 89% of them singletons. This clone was picked up one time. This sequence joins TRBV6-5 and TRBJ2-5; 10 bases map to TRBD2. This specimen consisted of CD8+ T cells from peripheral blood mononuclear cells, obtained in the second trimester of pregnancy. The source is a female donor in good health, enrolled as a control in a pregnancy study. In DNA form, the CDR3 reads TGTGCCAGCAGTTACTCAAGCGGGGGGGCCACCGAGACCCAGTACTTC. It translates to CASSYSSGGATETQYF.